One T cell receptor beta chain is described in this entry. Its antigen remains unidentified. No clone much larger than this one lies a single base away; base qualities are absent. These data are taken from a study of radiotherapy plus CTLA-4 blockade in lung cancer (dated by TCRdb to 2016 to 2018). Study-wide context: Objective responses were observed in approximately 17% of enrolled patients, and disease control was achieved in less than 35%.

Overall study outcomes, separate from this receptor: Increased serum interferon-beta after radiation, together with early dynamic changes in blood T cell clones, were reported to be the strongest predictors of response. After treatment with radiotherapy and ipilimumab, TCR clones that came from tumors expanded in the peripheral blood.

Focal radiation therapy combined with CTLA-4 blockade (ipilimumab) was tested in patients with chemo-refractory metastatic non-small-cell lung cancer. Library creation used the immunoSEQ multiplex PCR assay. Held by TCRdb, this immuneACCESS table contains in-frame sequences only and omits some clones. Under half of the omission traces to an unresolved V gene where checked; the cause of the rest is unknown. The sample has about 25,000 clones on record, less than 80% of them singletons. Under 3.5% of the sample rests with the top ten. The germline V gene (reference sequence) gives CDR1 as GTSNPN and CDR2 as SVGIG. From cysteine to phenylalanine, the CDR3 is 13 amino acids long. The sequence is cut down to CDR3 DNA, 39 bases in frame from base 1. V lost 3 bases and J lost 3 bases; the stretch between them is 11 bases long.

The specimen was peripheral blood, collected from a patient treated with radiotherapy plus ipilimumab. This TCR derives from a human donor with non-small cell lung cancer whose response to radiotherapy plus ipilimumab could not be evaluated. This sequence uses TRBV30 and TRBJ2-5; perhaps TRBD1 is the D gene, with 6 bases matching. The CDR3 loop reads CAWSVGTKETQYF. The nucleotide sequence reads as follows: TGTGCCTGGAGCGTCGGGACAAAAGAGACCCAGTACTTC. Extended through the reference TRBV30 and TRBJ2-5 proteins, this CDR3 yields the full variable domain: SQTIHQWPATLVQPVGSPLSLECTVEGTSNPNLYWYRQAAGRGLQLLFYSVGIGQISSEVPQNLSASRPQDRQFILSSKKLLLSDSGFYLCAWSVGTKETQYFGPGTRLLVL.